Given below is one T cell receptor (beta chain) in context. This specimen belongs to a study of long-term antiretroviral therapy in people with HIV. The authors ran the immunoSEQ assay, v3.0, at survey level. The protocol was immunoSEQ multiplex PCR, while the TCRdb copy is restricted to in-frame clones and leaves out a portion. The data contain almost 25,000 clones, around 83% of them singletons. This CDR3 contains 15 residues. CDR1 is SNHLY and CDR2 is FYNNEI in the germline V gene. With 0 bases removed from V and 4 bases from J, the gap between germline ends came to 9 bases. This sample comprised unsorted PBMCs, obtained 3 years after starting antiretroviral therapy. The rearrangement joins TRBV2 to TRBJ2-2; D possibly corresponds to TRBD1 (5 bases). The clonotype originates from a man aged 45-65 years with HIV. The CDR3 protein is CASSEATVGTGELFF. CDR3 nucleotide sequence: TGTGCCAGCAGTGAAGCGACAGTAGGCACCGGGGAGCTGTTTTTT.